This T cell receptor (beta chain) was captured in a study of human T cells and chemical hapten exposure. Background on the study: Read at 6 days, the patch tests placed 0.01% DPC on the upper back.

This sample's time point: patch test 1, 2 weeks after DPC sensitization. Documented treatment: therapeutic diphenylcyclopropenone sensitization with weekly scalp DPC. The V gene's germline CDR1 is PRHDT and CDR2 FYEKMQ (reference sequence). The CDR3 extends over 14 amino acids. With 2 bases removed from V and 8 bases from J, the gap between germline ends came to 15 bases. TCRdb redid the calling of the RACE reads with MiXCR, one entry per CDR3 protein. The sample records about 380,000 distinct CDR3 sequences, about 4.8% being singletons. Whole-study results and caveats: Those TCRs sitting above 1 in 1000 frequency stayed the same with DPC sensitization.

There are many counts of this clonotype. As yet, its antigen is unknown. The rearrangement links TRBV13 to TRBJ1-2, with TRBD1 as a possible D gene (6 bases). This clonotype was obtained from a woman aged 50 to 65 with alopecia areata. Some clones in this sample may be carry-over from other donors' samples. The sample consisted of whole blood, taken in connection with sensitization to the hapten diphenylcyclopropenone (DPC). CDR3 bases: TGTGCCAGCAGCTTAAATCCCACAGGGTCCGGCTACACCTTC. Translating gives CASSLNPTGSGYTF.